These T cell receptor beta chains were read from a single sample in a study of T cell changes during pregnancy in multiple sclerosis. Here immunoSEQ multiplex PCR was the method, and the copy in TCRdb shows in-frame clones only, minus some. The repertoire holds about 75,000 clones, with under 95% as singletons. Sequencing was performed on CD4+ T cells from peripheral blood mononuclear cells, taken before pregnancy. The receptor source for this set is a female donor with multiple sclerosis, enrolled in a pregnancy study. Both conserved end residues are part of each CDR3.

j_gene,v_gene,CDR3aa
TRBJ2-1,TRBV5-1,CASSLVSGTGHDEQFF
TRBJ1-1,TRBV25-1,CASSAREGMGNTEAFF
TRBJ2-1,TRBV7-3,CASSAIAPGTSGDEQFF
TRBJ2-3,TRBV5-1,CASSLPTGGLGTDTQYF
TRBJ2-2,TRBV5-1,CASSLRTSGRATGELFF
TRBJ1-2,TRBV19,CASQDRGIYGYTF
TRBJ1-5,TRBV19,CASSIGRGDGQPQHF
TRBJ1-3,TRBV21-1,CASHKGTGAGNTIYF
TRBJ1-2,TRBV29-1,CSVAKIYGYTF
TRBJ2-7,TRBV5-1,CASSFTSGGVDEQYF
TRBJ2-7,TRBV6-5,CASRGQGGREQYF
TRBJ1-2,TRBV7-8,CASSYRDSSGYTF
TRBJ2-2,TRBV9,CASSVDTDTGELFF
TRBJ2-1,TRBV11-3,CASSLNNYNEQFF
TRBJ2-7,TRBV4-1,CASRGTGRYEQYF
TRBJ1-4,TRBV2,CASTPRGGGGEKLFF
TRBJ2-2,TRBV5-1,CASSTGTLNTGELFF
TRBJ2-4,TRBV28,CASRGGRPKNIQYF
TRBJ1-6,TRBV6-5,CASRGQSSYNSPLHF
TRBJ2-1,TRBV7-9,CASSLEGGGEQFF
TRBJ1-3,TRBV28,CASTPQGAGGNTIYF
TRBJ2-7,TRBV7-2,CASSGSTGSRSLHEQYF
TRBJ2-2,TRBV9,CASSARPGQGFSGELFF
TRBJ1-5,TRBV30,CAWSVLGQGINQPQHF
TRBJ2-7,TRBV6-6,CASSYVQGAYEQYF
TRBJ2-5,TRBV30,CAWSRGTTETQYF
TRBJ2-1,TRBV29-1,CSVGDYDEQFF
TRBJ1-2,TRBV7-9,CASSRGQKNYGYTF
TRBJ2-3,TRBV5-6,CASSSGTPRQGDTQYF
TRBJ2-1,TRBV7-2,CASSSRGERYNEQFF
TRBJ2-7,TRBV18,CASSPLSSGSYEQYF
TRBJ2-7,TRBV18,CASSPTRSSYEQYF
TRBJ1-1,TRBV25-1,CASVQGWGTEAFF
TRBJ2-1,TRBV28,CASRRGSSYNEQFF
TRBJ2-1,TRBV11-3,CASSRRQGLHLNEQFF
TRBJ1-1,TRBV7-8,CASSLVPGMNTEAFF
TRBJ2-1,TRBV27,CASSLVKRSSYNEQFF
TRBJ2-7,TRBV4-2,CASSPTTIAPGGYEQYF
TRBJ1-5,TRBV28,CASSSTTGGGWGNQPQHF
TRBJ1-6,TRBV5-6,CATSETGANSPLHF
TRBJ2-2,TRBV7-9,CASSSTGGGTGELFF
TRBJ2-1,TRBV11-3,CASSPHWASGDNEQFF
TRBJ1-1,TRBV11-3,CASSLGGQRNTEAFF
TRBJ2-4,TRBV6-5,CASRRDGGNIQYF
TRBJ2-7,TRBV5-4,CASSSGGGGGFYEQYF
TRBJ1-5,TRBV19,CASTPDGEFNQPQHF
TRBJ2-1,TRBV11-3,CASSSGQGGEQFF
TRBJ2-1,TRBV7-2,CASAASYNEQFF
TRBJ2-1,TRBV11-2,CASSLVRTRQGARNEQFF
TRBJ1-6,TRBV5-1,CASSLAVRDSSIHF
TRBJ2-3,TRBV18,CASSPLPHSAGGTDTQYF
TRBJ1-1,TRBV20-1,CSASPGTEAFF
TRBJ1-5,TRBV6-5,CASSYRQAGQPQHF
TRBJ2-3,TRBV5-4,CARTREAGIETDTQYF
TRBJ2-7,TRBV6-1,CASSGGQGGLNEQYF
TRBJ1-2,TRBV9,CASSAGADYGYTF
TRBJ2-3,TRBV7-2,CASSLRGGMDTQYF
TRBJ2-3,TRBV14,CASSQRLAVDTQYF
TRBJ1-2,TRBV28,CASSPQGIGYGYTF